This paragraph covers one T cell receptor (beta chain) sequence. Its antigen is undetermined. The sample comes from a study of shared clonotypes between healthy human individuals. Overall study: Donors consisted of a couple of women and a few men between 18 and 49. Each donor's CD8 memory used one plate, CD8 naive two, each CD4 subset three. Findings and limits, study-wide: Among the subsets, naive ones generally showed larger estimated richness than memory ones. Large sequencing depth failed to make sorted-subset sequencing complete, rarefaction showed.

Germline assignment: CDR1 SNHLY and CDR2 FYNNEI. CDR3 length: 15 amino acids. Trimming stripped 3 bases from V and 4 bases from J, with 13 bases between. Method: immunoSEQ multiplex PCR; TCRdb's copy keeps in-frame clones and lacks some. The sample holds around 2,000,000 clones, approximately 94% seen once. Naive CD8 isolation took CD45RO-negative cells positively selected for CCR7 and excluded terminally differentiated effector memory CD45RA+ cells. The source is a man aged 18 to 30 in good health. Source material: naive CD8+ T cells sorted from blood. The chain couples TRBV2 to TRBJ2-1; D possibly uses TRBD1 or TRBD2 (5 bases each). The CDR3 DNA reads as TGTGCCAGCAGTGATACAGCTGGGGGTTACAATGAGCAGTTCTTC. The encoded protein is CASSDTAGGYNEQFF.